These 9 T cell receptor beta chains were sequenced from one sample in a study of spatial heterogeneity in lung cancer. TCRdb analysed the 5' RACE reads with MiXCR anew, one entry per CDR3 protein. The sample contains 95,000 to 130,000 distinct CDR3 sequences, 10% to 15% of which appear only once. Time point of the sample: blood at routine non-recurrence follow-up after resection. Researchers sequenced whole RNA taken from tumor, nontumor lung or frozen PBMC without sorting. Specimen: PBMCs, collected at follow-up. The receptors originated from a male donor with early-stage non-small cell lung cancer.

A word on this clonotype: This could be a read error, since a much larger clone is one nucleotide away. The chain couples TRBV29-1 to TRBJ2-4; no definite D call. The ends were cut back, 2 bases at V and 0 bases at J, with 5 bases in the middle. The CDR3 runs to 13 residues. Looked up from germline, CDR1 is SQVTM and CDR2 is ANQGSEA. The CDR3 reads CSVEQLAKNIQYF. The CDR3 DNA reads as TGCAGCGTTGAACAGCTAGCCAAAAACATTCAGTACTTC.

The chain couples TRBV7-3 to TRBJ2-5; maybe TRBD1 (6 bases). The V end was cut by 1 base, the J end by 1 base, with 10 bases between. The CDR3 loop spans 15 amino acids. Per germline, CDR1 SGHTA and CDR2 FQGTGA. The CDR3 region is CASSLIIQGQETQYF. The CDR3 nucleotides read TGTGCCAGCAGCTTAATAATACAGGGCCAAGAGACCCAGTACTTC.

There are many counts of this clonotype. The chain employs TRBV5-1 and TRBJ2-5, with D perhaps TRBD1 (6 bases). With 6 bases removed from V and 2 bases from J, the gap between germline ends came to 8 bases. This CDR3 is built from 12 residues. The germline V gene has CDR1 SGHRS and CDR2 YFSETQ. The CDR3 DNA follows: TGCGCCAGCAAACAGGGACAAGAGACCCAGTACTTC. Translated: CASKQGQETQYF.

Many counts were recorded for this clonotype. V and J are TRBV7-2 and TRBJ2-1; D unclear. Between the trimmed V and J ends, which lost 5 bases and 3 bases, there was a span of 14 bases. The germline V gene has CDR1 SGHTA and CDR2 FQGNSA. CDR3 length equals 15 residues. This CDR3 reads CASSLLRASYNEQFF. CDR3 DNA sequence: TGTGCCAGCAGCCTCCTAAGGGCAAGCTACAATGAGCAGTTCTTC.

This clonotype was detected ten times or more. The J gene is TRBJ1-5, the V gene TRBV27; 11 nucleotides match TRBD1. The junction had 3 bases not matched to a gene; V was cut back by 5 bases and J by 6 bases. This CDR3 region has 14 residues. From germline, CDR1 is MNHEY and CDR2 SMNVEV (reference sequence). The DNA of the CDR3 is TGTGCCAGCAGTCAGGGACAGGGGGTTCAGCCCCAGCATTTT. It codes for CASSQGQGVQPQHF.

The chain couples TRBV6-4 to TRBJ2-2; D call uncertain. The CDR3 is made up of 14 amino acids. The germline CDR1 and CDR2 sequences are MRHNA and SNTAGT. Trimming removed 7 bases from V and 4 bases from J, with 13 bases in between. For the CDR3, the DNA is TGTGCCAGCACCCCAAGCCCTGGCACCGGGGAGCTGTTTTTT. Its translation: CASTPSPGTGELFF.

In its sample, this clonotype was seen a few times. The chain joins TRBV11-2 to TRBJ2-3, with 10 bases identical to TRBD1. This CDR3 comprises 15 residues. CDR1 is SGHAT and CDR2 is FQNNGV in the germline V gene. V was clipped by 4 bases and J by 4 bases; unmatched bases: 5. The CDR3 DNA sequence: TGTGCCAGCAGCTCCCGGGACAGGGGTGCAGATACGCAGTATTTT. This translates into CASSSRDRGADTQYF.

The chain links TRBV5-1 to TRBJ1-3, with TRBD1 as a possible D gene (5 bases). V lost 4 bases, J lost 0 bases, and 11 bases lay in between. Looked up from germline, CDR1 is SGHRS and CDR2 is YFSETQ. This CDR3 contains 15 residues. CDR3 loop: CASSLSGFSGNTIYF. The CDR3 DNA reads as TGCGCCAGCAGCCTTTCAGGGTTCTCTGGAAACACCATATATTTT.

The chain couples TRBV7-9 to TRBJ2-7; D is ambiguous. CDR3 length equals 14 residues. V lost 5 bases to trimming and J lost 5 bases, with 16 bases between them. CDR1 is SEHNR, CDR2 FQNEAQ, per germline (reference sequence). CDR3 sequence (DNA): TGTGCCAGCAGCATCAGCCTGGGTTCGGACGAGCAGTACTTC. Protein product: CASSISLGSDEQYF.